This T cell receptor (beta chain) was recorded in a study of Ad26.COV2.S vaccination and SARS-CoV-2 variants. Produced via immunoSEQ multiplex PCR; TCRdb's table is partial and in-frame only. The sample carries fewer than 800,000 clones, around 89% recorded once. The CDR3 is made up of 15 amino acids. With 0 bases removed from V and 12 bases from J, the gap between germline ends came to 16 bases. CDR1 is SGHRS and CDR2 is YFSETQ in the germline V gene. The treatment here: approximately 18 received Ad26.COV2.S at low or high dose, single or two shots; roughly 5 received placebo; per-sample allocation not given. Material that was analyzed had been drawn on day 63 after the first vaccine or placebo injection.

This receptor was identified in a person between 18 and 59 years old who received the Ad26.COV2.S COVID-19 vaccine or a placebo. The genes are TRBV5-1 and TRBJ2-6, with D perhaps matching TRBD1 (5 bases). The sample consisted of peripheral blood, taken in a trial of Ad26.COV2.S vaccine versus placebo. CDR3 nucleotide sequence: TGCGCCAGCAGCTTGGGGGGCCTTTCCACCCCCGTCCTGACTTTC. Encoded protein: CASSLGGLSTPVLTF.